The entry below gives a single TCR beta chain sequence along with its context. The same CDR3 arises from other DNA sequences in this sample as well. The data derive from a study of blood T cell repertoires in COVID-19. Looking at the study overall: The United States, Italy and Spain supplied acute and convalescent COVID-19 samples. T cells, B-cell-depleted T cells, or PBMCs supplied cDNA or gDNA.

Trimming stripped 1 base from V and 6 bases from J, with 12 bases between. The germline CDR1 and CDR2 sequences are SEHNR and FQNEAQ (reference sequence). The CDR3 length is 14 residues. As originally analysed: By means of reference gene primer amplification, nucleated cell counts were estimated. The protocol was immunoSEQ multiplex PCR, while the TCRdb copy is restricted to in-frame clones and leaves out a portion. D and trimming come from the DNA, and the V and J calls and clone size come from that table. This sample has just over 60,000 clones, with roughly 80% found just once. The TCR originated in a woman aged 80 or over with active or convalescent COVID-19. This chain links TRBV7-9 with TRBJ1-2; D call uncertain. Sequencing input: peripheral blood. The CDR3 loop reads CASSLDRGRDGYTF. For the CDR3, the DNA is TGTGCCAGCAGCTTAGACCGCGGGAGGGATGGCTACACCTTC.